This note documents a single TCR beta chain sequence. Its antigen is unknown. The source of the sample is a study of identifying expanded T cells in peripheral blood. Measured with immunoSEQ multiplex PCR; TCRdb has only the in-frame clones, and not every one. The sample lists tens of thousands of clones, about nine tenths occurring once. The study's findings and limits: Clone count variance between roughly two-week samples rose with total template count.

During the collection period, no donor immune events like infections were recorded. Per germline, CDR1 SGHDN and CDR2 FVKESK. The CDR3 has 17 amino acids. Trimming took 5 bases from V and 1 from J, leaving 21 bases between them. The sequenced sample was blood. V and J are TRBV14 and TRBJ2-7; D possibly corresponds to TRBD2 (6 bases). The source is a person aged 18 to 70 in good health. The CDR3 DNA is TGTGCCAGCAGCTCTCGGGACTCAGCTCCAAATTCCTACGAGCAGTACTTC. It yields the protein CASSSRDSAPNSYEQYF.